This T cell receptor beta chain is drawn from a study of blood T cell repertoires in COVID-19. Study summary: Acute and convalescent COVID-19 specimens originated in the United States, Italy and Spain.

Germline CDR1 reads SGDLS; CDR2 reads YYNGEE. The length of the CDR3 is 15 residues. Trimming pared 2 bases from V and 0 bases from J, leaving 9 bases between. Enrollment of patients from Seattle took place during active infection, with longitudinal follow-up. Original processing notes: Researchers report that nucleated cell counts were estimated from reference gene primer amplification. The repertoire was sequenced with immunoSEQ multiplex PCR; TCRdb's copy has only in-frame clones and lacks some. V, J and clone size were drawn from that table, and D and trimming were deduced from the DNA. The table shows 150,000 to 200,000 clones, with around nine tenths occurring only once.

This chain uses TRBV9 with TRBJ1-3; D gene unclear. This clonotype was obtained from a woman between 65 and 79 years old with COVID-19, enrolled during active disease. Sample: peripheral blood. The CDR3 spells CASSVRGISGNTIYF. For the CDR3, the DNA is TGTGCCAGCAGCGTGCGAGGAATCTCTGGAAACACCATATATTTT.